Following are 29 T cell receptor beta chains from one sample sequenced in a study of PD-L1 blockade in urothelial cancer. Generated by immunoSEQ multiplex PCR, the TCRdb table keeps only in-frame clones and is missing some. The table records 35,000 to 40,000 clones, around nine tenths of them present only once. The time point was: peripheral blood 6 weeks after treatment start. The input for sequencing was PBMCs, taken around atezolizumab (anti-PD-L1) treatment. These receptors originate from a man in his fifties or sixties with urothelial cancer.

The chain employs TRBV2 and TRBJ2-3; maybe TRBD2 (5 bases). Looked up from germline, CDR1 is SNHLY and CDR2 is FYNNEI. V gave up 3 bases and J gave up 1 base, with 14 bases separating them. CDR3 length: 16 amino acids. The CDR3 spells CASSDGGLAGTDTQYF. The CDR3 coding sequence is TGTGCCAGCAGTGATGGAGGCCTAGCAGGCACAGATACGCAGTATTTT.

The chain carries TRBV7-9 and TRBJ2-7, with D possibly being TRBD2 (7 bases). Trimming pared 4 bases from V and 2 bases from J, leaving 15 bases between. CDR3 length equals 15 residues. Germline CDR1 SEHNR, CDR2 FQNEAQ (reference sequence). CDR3 loop: CASSSEGGGPYEQYF. Written as DNA, the CDR3 is TGTGCCAGCAGCTCCGAAGGGGGGGGGCCCTACGAGCAGTACTTC.

The V call is TRBV15, the J call TRBJ1-3, with TRBD1 identical over 12 bases. CDR1 is LNHNV and CDR2 is YYDKDF in the germline V gene (reference sequence). Unmatched junction bases numbered 6, after V lost 1 base and J lost 2 bases. This CDR3 is built from 18 residues. The CDR3, as DNA: TGTGCCACCAGCAGAGTCGGGACAGGGGGCGAAGCTGGAAACACCATATATTTT. Its protein product is CATSRVGTGGEAGNTIYF.

The V call is TRBV6-5, the J call TRBJ1-1; no reliable D call. CDR1 is MNHEY, CDR2 SVGAGI, per germline. The V gene lost 6 bases and the J gene lost 4 bases, with 15 bases spanning the gap. CDR3 length equals 14 residues. The CDR3 nucleotides read TGTGCCAGCAGATCCCTGTTCAGGTCCACTGAAGCTTTCTTT. Its protein product is CASRSLFRSTEAFF.

V and J are TRBV30 and TRBJ2-1; a possible D gene is TRBD2 (5 bases). V dropped 1 base and J dropped 9 bases, with 7 bases sitting between them. Germline assignment: CDR1 GTSNPN and CDR2 SVGIG (reference sequence). This CDR3 spans 11 amino acids. CDR3 residues: CAWSEDFEQFF. DNA of the CDR3: TGTGCCTGGAGTGAGGACTTTGAGCAGTTCTTC.

This rearrangement joins TRBV15 to TRBJ2-1; 12 positions match TRBD2. The CDR3 sequence is 15 residues long. Trimming at V came to 3 bases and at J to 7 bases, leaving 4 bases not matched to a gene. Per germline, CDR1 LNHNV and CDR2 YYDKDF (reference sequence). CDR3 in DNA: TGTGCCACCAGCAGGACTAGCGGGGGTGTTAATGAGCAGTTCTTC. Its protein is CATSRTSGGVNEQFF.

The chain links TRBV30 to TRBJ2-7; perhaps TRBD1 as D (6 bases). The CDR3 has 14 residues. The germline V gene encodes CDR1 GTSNPN and CDR2 SVGIG (reference sequence). V was pared by 5 bases and J by 3 bases, with 17 bases between. The CDR3 here is CAWAGTGFVYEQYF. CDR3 DNA: TGTGCCTGGGCAGGAACAGGGTTTGTCTACGAGCAGTACTTC.

This rearrangement joins TRBV7-8 to TRBJ1-2; a weak D match, TRBD1 (5 bases). The germline V gene encodes CDR1 SGHVS and CDR2 FQNEAQ. This CDR3 has 14 amino acids. Trimming stripped 4 bases from V and 3 bases from J, with 12 bases between. The CDR3 is CASSYGGSDYGYTF. Written as DNA, the CDR3 is TGTGCCAGCAGCTATGGGGGGTCGGACTATGGCTACACCTTC.

The chain couples TRBV6-4 to TRBJ2-1; tentatively, D is TRBD2 (5 bases). The CDR3 is made up of 15 amino acids. The V end was cut by 3 bases, the J end by 8 bases, with 17 bases between. Germline lookup yields CDR1 MRHNA and CDR2 SNTAGT. Here the CDR3 reads CASSERASSFDEQFF. The CDR3 coding sequence is TGTGCCAGCAGTGAGAGGGCTAGTTCGTTCGATGAGCAGTTCTTC.

DNA for the CDR3: TGTGCCAGCAGTTTAGCGGGGGGCGGGAGAGTCGACGAGCAGTACTTC. Its protein product is CASSLAGGGRVDEQYF. The rearrangement joins TRBV28 to TRBJ2-7, with 8 bases fitting TRBD2. With V trimmed by 2 bases and J by 5 bases, 11 bases remained unmatched. The CDR3 has 16 amino acids. CDR1 is MDHEN and CDR2 is SYDVKM in the germline V gene.

V is TRBV10-1 and J is TRBJ2-2, with 11 bases identical to TRBD2. Trimming cost V 3 bases and J 5 bases; bases outside gene matches: 11. Germline V gene data show CDR1 as WNHNN and CDR2 as SYGVQD (reference sequence). The CDR3 covers 18 residues. CDR3 bases: TGCGCCAGCAGTGAAGTGCTAGCGGGAGGACCAGGGACCGGGGAGCTGTTTTTT. Translation gives CASSEVLAGGPGTGELFF.

CDR3 bases: TGTGCCAGCAGTTTGTTACCGACCGGGACAGGGTTTTCCTACGAGCAGTACTTC. As protein: CASSLLPTGTGFSYEQYF. This chain connects TRBV27 to TRBJ2-7, with TRBD1 matching 9 bases. Trimming cost V 3 bases and J 1 base; bases outside gene matches: 13. The CDR3 runs 18 residues. Per the germline V gene, CDR1 is MNHEY and CDR2 is SMNVEV (reference sequence).

The chain carries TRBV7-9 and TRBJ1-1; possibly TRBD1 for D (6 bases). Between the trimmed V and J ends, which lost 4 bases and 0 bases, there was a span of 12 bases. The germline V gene has CDR1 SEHNR and CDR2 FQNEAQ (reference sequence). CDR3 length: 15 residues. DNA of the CDR3: TGTGCCAGCAGCTCAGGGGCGATAATGAACACTGAAGCTTTCTTT. Translation: CASSSGAIMNTEAFF.

The J gene is TRBJ2-7, the V gene TRBV19; tentative D call: TRBD1 (6 bases). Germline CDR1 and CDR2: LNHDA and SQIVND (reference sequence). Trimming pared 5 bases from V and 6 bases from J, leaving 17 bases between. The length of the CDR3 is 14 residues. This CDR3 reads CASSSALGASEQYF. The CDR3 DNA reads TGTGCCAGTAGTTCTGCCCTGGGGGCCTCCGAGCAGTACTTC.

V and J are TRBV5-1 and TRBJ1-1, with D hard to call. The CDR3 contains 15 residues. The V gene's germline CDR1 is SGHRS and CDR2 YFSETQ. Between the trimmed V and J ends, which lost 4 bases and 1 base, there was a span of 14 bases. CDR3 region: CASSPSQVGNTEAFF. The DNA of the CDR3 is TGCGCCAGCAGCCCCTCCCAGGTCGGGAACACTGAAGCTTTCTTT.

This rearrangement joins TRBV7-2 to TRBJ1-5; D remains ambiguous. V shed 2 bases and J shed 5 bases, with 10 bases lying between them. The CDR3 sequence is 14 residues long. Germline V gene sequence: CDR1 SGHTA, CDR2 FQGNSA. In DNA, the CDR3 is TGTGCCAGCAGCTTACGGTCGCAATATCAGCCCCAGCATTTT. Residues: CASSLRSQYQPQHF.

This clone has a single count. The chain carries TRBV28 and TRBJ1-2; D is ambiguous. Trimming shortened V by 2 bases and J by 6 bases, and 7 bases separated the two germline ends. This CDR3 comprises 12 residues. Germline V gives CDR1 MDHEN, CDR2 SYDVKM. This CDR3 is CASSLRRDGYTF. As DNA, the CDR3 is TGTGCCAGCAGTTTAAGGAGGGATGGCTACACCTTC.

The rearrangement joins TRBV7-8 to TRBJ1-4; D is possibly TRBD1 (5 bases). The length of the CDR3 is 13 residues. The V end lost 7 bases, the J end lost 7 bases, and 13 bases lay between the germline ends. Germline CDR1 SGHVS, CDR2 FQNEAQ. The CDR3 protein is CASTPLRGEKLFF. As DNA, the CDR3 is TGTGCCAGCACCCCTTTAAGGGGTGAAAAACTGTTTTTT.

The rearrangement joins TRBV5-1 to TRBJ1-1; no definite D call. This CDR3 comprises 13 residues. Per germline, CDR1 SGHRS and CDR2 YFSETQ. V lost 2 bases and J 5 bases, leaving 10 bases between the germline ends. CDR3 protein: CASSFQARTEAFF. In DNA, the CDR3 is TGCGCCAGCAGCTTTCAGGCACGAACTGAAGCTTTCTTT.

The chain recombines TRBV11-3 with TRBJ2-7; D possibly corresponds to TRBD1 (5 bases). The CDR3 runs 15 residues. Germline values: CDR1 SGHNT, CDR2 YENEEA. Trimming took 0 bases from V and 4 from J, leaving 13 bases between them. The CDR3 spells CASSLDGQGIYEQYF. The CDR3, as DNA: TGTGCCAGCAGCTTAGATGGGCAGGGAATTTACGAGCAGTACTTC.

This chain uses TRBV18 with TRBJ2-6, with D tentatively TRBD2 (6 bases). The CDR3 contains 17 residues. From germline, CDR1 is KGHSH and CDR2 LQKENI. V lost 2 bases to trimming and J lost 4 bases, with 15 bases between them. The CDR3: CASSPFTGDRGANVLTF. The DNA of the CDR3 is TGTGCCAGCTCACCATTTACGGGAGATAGAGGGGCCAACGTCCTGACTTTC.

This clone was detected a few times. The chain combines TRBV28 with TRBJ2-5; 12 bases are a match to TRBD2. Germline V gene lookup returns CDR1 MDHEN and CDR2 SYDVKM. The CDR3 spans 15 residues. V shed 6 bases and J 1 base; nucleotides not matched to a gene: 3. The CDR3 DNA reads TGTGCCAGCAGCATACTAGCGGGAGGCCAAGAGACCCAGTACTTC. Amino acids: CASSILAGGQETQYF. Based on the CDR3 plus reference TRBV28 and TRBJ2-5, the full variable domain is DVKVTQSSRYLVKRTGEKVFLECVQDMDHENMFWYRQDPGLGLRLIYFSYDVKMKEKGDIPEGYSVSREKKERFSLILESASTNQTSMYLCASSILAGGQETQYFGPGTRLLVL.

This chain connects TRBV5-4 to TRBJ1-5; TRBD1 is a possible D gene (5 bases). CDR3 length: 12 amino acids. Trimming removed 2 bases at V and 9 bases at J, with 9 bases between. From germline, CDR1 is SGHNT and CDR2 YYREEE (reference sequence). The CDR3 here is CASSFPGVPQHF. The CDR3 nucleotides are TGTGCCAGCAGCTTTCCGGGGGTGCCCCAGCATTTT.

This clone was seen once. The rearrangement joins TRBV7-9 to TRBJ1-1, with D maybe TRBD1 (6 bases). The CDR3 consists of 15 residues. The germline V and J ends were trimmed by 5 bases and 0 bases, with 13 bases remaining between them. CDR1 is SEHNR, CDR2 FQNEAQ, per germline (reference sequence). DNA of the CDR3: TGTGCCAGCAGCGCGGTGGACAGAATGAACACTGAAGCTTTCTTT. It encodes CASSAVDRMNTEAFF.

The chain couples TRBV4-2 to TRBJ2-5; D gene ambiguous. Deletions cut 0 bases from V and 2 bases from J, with 7 bases between. The CDR3 consists of 14 residues. Germline CDR1 reads LGHNA; CDR2 reads YNFKEQ. CDR3 bases: TGTGCCAGCAGCCAAGAGAGCTGGCAAGAGACCCAGTACTTC. Residues: CASSQESWQETQYF.

The rearrangement uses TRBV12-5 and TRBJ2-5; TRBD1 matches 7 bases. CDR3 length: 14 amino acids. Losses at the gene ends were 5 bases for V and 2 bases for J; bases not matched to a gene: 5. Per the germline V gene, CDR1 is LGHNT and CDR2 is FRNRAP. The CDR3 spells CASGPGQMQETQYF. In DNA form, the CDR3 reads TGTGCTAGTGGTCCGGGACAGATGCAAGAGACCCAGTACTTC.

This chain uses TRBV9 with TRBJ1-3, with D possibly TRBD1 on 5 matching bases. V was cut by 2 bases and J by 4 bases, with 7 bases left in between. The germline V gene encodes CDR1 SGDLS and CDR2 YYNGEE. The CDR3 consists of 13 residues. Here the CDR3 reads CASSVGGGNTIYF. CDR3 in DNA: TGTGCCAGCAGCGTTGGGGGGGGAAACACCATATATTTT. Combining the CDR3 with reference TRBV9 and TRBJ1-3 gives the whole variable domain DSGVTQTPKHLITATGQRVTLRCSPRSGDLSVYWYQQSLDQGLQFLIQYYNGEERAKGNILERFSAQQFPDLHSELNLSSLELGDSALYFCASSVGGGNTIYFGEGSWLTVV.

This clone was seen just once. The gene calls are TRBV5-4 and TRBJ2-7, with a possible D match to TRBD2 (7 bases). The germline V and J ends were trimmed by 0 bases and 7 bases, with 20 bases remaining between them. This CDR3 has 16 residues. The germline V gene has CDR1 SGHNT and CDR2 YYREEE (reference sequence). This CDR3 reads CASSLGSGGRPSEQYF. The CDR3, as DNA: TGTGCCAGCAGCTTGGGGTCCGGGGGGCGGCCTAGTGAGCAGTACTTC.

The rearrangement uses TRBV5-6 and TRBJ1-2; 7 bases are a match to TRBD1. V was pared by 4 bases and J by 6 bases, with 12 bases of the junction left unmatched. The germline V gene encodes CDR1 SGHDT and CDR2 YYEEEE. CDR3 size: 15 residues. The CDR3 DNA sequence: TGTGCCAGCAGCCTGGACAGGCAATTTGTTCATGGCTACACCTTC. Translated: CASSLDRQFVHGYTF.